Each of the 21 T cell receptor beta chains below was sequenced from the same sample in a study of breast tumors, draining lymph nodes, adjacent tissues. TCRdb reanalysed the multiplex PCR reads using MiXCR and keeps one entry per CDR3 protein. The profile covers 140,000 or so distinct CDR3 sequences, with about 31% appearing a single time and around 2.5% taken by the ten largest. Samples came from axillary lymph nodes draining the breast cancer. Sequencing was performed on axillary lymph node tissue. Receptors were obtained from a female donor with breast cancer. Some clones in this sample may be carry-over from other donors' samples.

Remarks on this clonotype: This may be a read error: a much more frequent sequence differs by one nucleotide. The genes are TRBV6-5 and TRBJ1-4; no firm D call. CDR1 MNHEY and CDR2 SVGAGI come from the germline V gene. The CDR3 covers 14 residues. Between the trimmed V and J ends, which lost 5 bases and 11 bases, there was a span of 18 bases. The CDR3 spells CASSLSPVRRKLFF. The CDR3 nucleotides are TGTGCCAGCAGTCTCTCTCCCGTGCGCCGCAAACTGTTTTTT.

This clonotype was recorded at least ten times. This chain connects TRBV20-1 to TRBJ2-3, with 8 bases matching TRBD2. This CDR3 is 14 amino acids long. Germline V CDR1 and CDR2: DFQATT, SNEGSKA (reference sequence). Unmatched junction bases numbered 5, after V lost 2 bases and J lost 4 bases. As DNA, the CDR3 is TGCAGTGCTAGACAGCGGGGGCTGCCAGATACGCAGTATTTT. Translating gives CSARQRGLPDTQYF.

The chain has TRBV9 and TRBJ1-6; 7 nucleotides agree with TRBD1. Trimming cost V 0 bases and J 7 bases; bases outside gene matches: 7. This CDR3 contains 16 residues. CDR1 is SGDLS and CDR2 is YYNGEE in the germline V gene. The CDR3 loop reads CASSVGVLGGNSPLHF. In nucleotides, the CDR3 is TGTGCCAGCAGCGTAGGAGTCCTAGGGGGCAATTCACCCCTCCACTTT.

This clonotype showed up many times. The chain links TRBV3-1 to TRBJ1-3, with D uncertain. V lost 2 bases and J 4 bases, leaving 9 bases between the germline ends. The V gene's germline CDR1 is LGHDT and CDR2 YNNKEL (reference sequence). The CDR3 consists of 14 residues. The CDR3: CASSQTEGGNTIYF. CDR3 DNA: TGTGCCAGCAGCCAAACGGAGGGCGGAAACACCATATATTTT.

Many counts were recorded for this clonotype. The missing conserved phenylalanine or tryptophan at the end of this CDR3 makes a read error likely. This chain uses TRBV11-2 with TRBJ2-5; D might be TRBD1 (6 bases). Trimming took off 4 bases at V and 1 base at J, with 13 bases between the two ends. Germline CDR1 and CDR2: SGHAT and FQNNGV. The CDR3 covers 15 residues. In DNA form, the CDR3 reads TGTGCCAGCAGCTCACACAGGGAATTCCAAGAGACCCAGTACCTC. Its translation is CASSSHREFQETQYL.

This clonotype was counted many times. The rearrangement joins TRBV28 to TRBJ1-4, with 12 bases aligning to TRBD1. V was clipped by 5 bases and J by 8 bases; unmatched bases: 6. The CDR3 extends over 15 amino acids. Germline-derived CDR1 and CDR2 are MDHEN and SYDVKM. This CDR3 is CASSTAGTGGEKLFF. CDR3 nucleotides: TGTGCCAGCAGTACCGCAGGGACAGGGGGCGAAAAACTGTTTTTT. The full variable domain, in which reference TRBV28 and TRBJ1-4 provide the parts outside the CDR3, is DVKVTQSSRYLVKRTGEKVFLECVQDMDHENMFWYRQDPGLGLRLIYFSYDVKMKEKGDIPEGYSVSREKKERFSLILESASTNQTSMYLCASSTAGTGGEKLFFGSGTQLSVL.

Ten or more counts support this clonotype. The rearrangement links TRBV6-5 to TRBJ2-2; D is ambiguous. Trimming took 2 bases from V and 5 from J, leaving 9 bases between them. From germline, CDR1 is MNHEY and CDR2 SVGAGI. The CDR3 is made up of 14 amino acids. The CDR3, as DNA: TGTGCCAGCAGTTACAGGAGATTAACCGGGGAGCTGTTTTTT. This codes for CASSYRRLTGELFF.

This clonotype came up many times. This chain uses TRBV7-9 with TRBJ2-7, with a weak D call TRBD1 (5 bases). CDR1 is SEHNR and CDR2 is FQNEAQ in the germline V gene (reference sequence). Trimming took 1 base from V and 6 from J, leaving 13 bases between them. The CDR3 consists of 14 residues. The CDR3 reads CASSLVSGIGEQYF. The CDR3 nucleotides read TGTGCCAGCAGCTTAGTCTCAGGGATCGGCGAGCAGTACTTC.

The table lists this clonotype with many counts. The rearrangement links TRBV5-1 to TRBJ2-5, with D maybe TRBD2 (6 bases). V gave up 1 base and J gave up 3 bases, with 7 bases separating them. This CDR3 contains 13 residues. From germline, CDR1 is SGHRS and CDR2 YFSETQ. CDR3 DNA sequence: TGCGCCAGCAGCTTGTGGGGGGAAGAGACCCAGTACTTC. It specifies CASSLWGEETQYF.

This clonotype has ten or more counts. The rearrangement links TRBV4-2 to TRBJ2-2, with 13 nucleotides matching TRBD2. Trimming took 1 base from V and 7 from J; bases not matched to a gene: 6. Germline loops: CDR1 LGHNA, CDR2 YNFKEQ. This CDR3 region has 17 residues. CDR3 in DNA: TGTGCCAGCAGCCAAGTCGGGACTAGCGGGGACATCGGGGAGCTGTTTTTT. It encodes CASSQVGTSGDIGELFF.

As to this clonotype: A junction boundary mismatches the germline segment, possibly from a read error. V and J are TRBV14 and TRBJ1-6; a weak D match, TRBD1 (6 bases). Per the germline V gene, CDR1 is SGHDN and CDR2 is FVKESK. The CDR3 has 14 amino acids. CDR3 sequence (DNA): TGTGCCAGCAGCCAAGACCCTTGGACAGCACCCCCCCACTTT. Its translation: CASSQDPWTAPPHF.

This clonotype has a count of ten or more. A much larger clone is a single base away; this may be a read error. The CDR3 loop is CSAHDRGSGSTF. CDR3 nucleotides: TGCAGTGCCCATGACAGGGGGAGCGGCTCCACCTTC. This chain joins TRBV20-1 and TRBJ1-2; TRBD1 matches 9 bases. CDR1 DFQATT and CDR2 SNEGSKA come from the germline V gene (reference sequence). CDR3 size: 12 residues.

This clonotype was seen repeatedly, ten times or more. The rearrangement uses TRBV5-1 and TRBJ2-3; weak D call: TRBD1 (6 bases). V lost 0 bases to trimming and J lost 1 base, with 6 bases between them. CDR3 length: 14 residues. CDR1 is SGHRS and CDR2 is YFSETQ in the germline V gene. CDR3 region: CASSLAGGTDTQYF. The CDR3 nucleotides are TGCGCCAGCAGCTTGGCAGGGGGCACAGATACGCAGTATTTT.

This clonotype was detected ten times or more. This rearrangement joins TRBV14 to TRBJ1-2; D is unclear. The CDR3 is 12 amino acids. Germline CDR1 reads SGHDN; CDR2 reads FVKESK. Trimming left V 1 base short and J 7 bases short, with 7 bases between. The CDR3 sequence: CASSQVGLGYTF. The CDR3 DNA reads as TGTGCCAGCAGCCAAGTTGGGCTTGGCTACACCTTC. Combining the CDR3 with reference TRBV14 and TRBJ1-2 gives the whole variable domain EAGVTQFPSHSVIEKGQTVTLRCDPISGHDNLYWYRRVMGKEIKFLLHFVKESKQDESGMPNNRFLAERTGGTYSTLKVQPAELEDSGVYFCASSQVGLGYTFGSGTRLTVV.

In regard to this clonotype: A much larger clone lies a single base off, so this may be a read error. The chain has TRBV28 and TRBJ2-5; 7 bases line up with TRBD1. Germline CDR1 and CDR2: MDHEN and SYDVKM. The CDR3 is made up of 13 amino acids. CDR3 protein: CASRTGVQETQNF. DNA for the CDR3: TGTGCCAGCAGAACAGGGGTACAAGAGACCCAGAACTTC. Full variable domain (remainder filled in from reference TRBV28 and TRBJ2-5): DVKVTQSSRYLVKRTGEKVFLECVQDMDHENMFWYRQDPGLGLRLIYFSYDVKMKEKGDIPEGYSVSREKKERFSLILESASTNQTSMYLCASRTGVQETQNFGPGTRLLVL.

Details on this clonotype: With a much larger clone just one base away, this may be a read error. It is likely a read error, because the conserved phenylalanine at the end of the CDR3 is missing. The chain employs TRBV9 and TRBJ2-5; maybe TRBD1 (5 bases). This CDR3 contains 13 residues. Trimming shortened V by 1 base and J by 6 bases, and 10 bases separated the two germline ends. Germline assignment: CDR1 SGDLS and CDR2 YYNGEE. CDR3: CASSVPGSKTQYS. The CDR3 DNA reads TGTGCCAGCAGCGTACCAGGGTCAAAGACCCAGTACTCC.

This clonotype was counted ten times or more. The chain links TRBV7-6 to TRBJ2-5; weak D call: TRBD1 (5 bases). V was pared by 2 bases and J by 5 bases, with 15 bases between. This CDR3 comprises 15 residues. Germline V gene data show CDR1 as SGHVS and CDR2 as FNYEAQ. The CDR3 loop reads CASSLKHWGAETQYF. Written as DNA, the CDR3 is TGTGCCAGCAGCTTAAAGCACTGGGGCGCGGAGACCCAGTACTTC.

The rearrangement links TRBV10-3 to TRBJ1-4; the match to TRBD1 covers 8 bases. The CDR3 loop spans 17 amino acids. The ends lost 6 bases at V and 4 bases at J; junction bases unmatched: 13. Per germline, CDR1 ENHRY and CDR2 SYGVKD. This CDR3 reads CAISASGQVVGNEKLFF. CDR3 coding DNA: TGTGCCATCAGCGCCTCGGGACAGGTGGTGGGTAATGAAAAACTGTTTTTT.

This clonotype was found many times. The CDR3 here is CASSLGASGGPRTDTQYF. The CDR3 nucleotides are TGCGCCAGCAGCTTGGGTGCTAGCGGGGGGCCCCGCACAGATACGCAGTATTTT. The chain recombines TRBV5-1 with TRBJ2-3, with TRBD2 identical over 11 bases. From germline, CDR1 is SGHRS and CDR2 YFSETQ. The CDR3 length is 18 residues. Trimming cost V 0 bases and J 1 base; bases outside gene matches: 7.

This clonotype was observed once. This chain uses TRBV6-5 with TRBJ2-1, with 12 bases that match TRBD1. V lost 8 bases, J lost 10 bases, and 6 bases stayed unmatched. CDR3 length: 13 residues. Germline CDR1 and CDR2: MNHEY and SVGAGI. In DNA form, the CDR3 reads TGTGCCAGCCCGGGACAGGGGGCCCGGGAGCAGTTCTTC. Its protein product is CASPGQGAREQFF.

About this clonotype: Because the CDR3 is missing its conserved closing phenylalanine or tryptophan, this is likely a read error. The chain uses TRBV9 and TRBJ2-6; TRBD1 might be the D (5 bases). The germline CDR1 and CDR2 sequences are SGDLS and YYNGEE. This CDR3 has 14 amino acids. The CDR3, as DNA: TGTGCCAGCAGCGTAGGGGTTGGGGCCAACGCCCTGACTTCC. Protein product: CASSVGVGANALTS.